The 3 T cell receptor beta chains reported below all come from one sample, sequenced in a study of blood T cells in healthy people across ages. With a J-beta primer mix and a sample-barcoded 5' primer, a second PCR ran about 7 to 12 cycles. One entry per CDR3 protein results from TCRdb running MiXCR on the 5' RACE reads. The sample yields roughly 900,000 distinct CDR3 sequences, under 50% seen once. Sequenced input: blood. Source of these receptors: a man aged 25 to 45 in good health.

In nucleotides, the CDR3 is TGTGCCATCAGGGACAGTCATCAGCCCCAGCATTTT. Translation: CAIRDSHQPQHF. The genes are TRBV10-3 and TRBJ1-5; possible D gene TRBD1, 6 bases. Per the germline V gene, CDR1 is ENHRY and CDR2 is SYGVKD. V shed 6 bases and J shed 5 bases, with 8 bases lying between them. The CDR3 has 12 amino acids.

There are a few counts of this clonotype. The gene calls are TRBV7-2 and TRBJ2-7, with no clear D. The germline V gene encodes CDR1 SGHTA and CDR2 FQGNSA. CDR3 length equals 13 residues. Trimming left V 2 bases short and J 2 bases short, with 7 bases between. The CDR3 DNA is TGTGCCAGCAGCTTAACGACCGCCTACGAGCAGTACTTC. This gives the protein CASSLTTAYEQYF.

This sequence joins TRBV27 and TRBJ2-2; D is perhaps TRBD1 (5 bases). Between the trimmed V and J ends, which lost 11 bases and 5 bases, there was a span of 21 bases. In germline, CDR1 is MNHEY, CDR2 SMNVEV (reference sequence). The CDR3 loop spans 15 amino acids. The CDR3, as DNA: TGTGCCGGCAAATTTGCGGCTCCAGGGACCGGGGAGCTGTTTTTT. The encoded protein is CAGKFAAPGTGELFF.